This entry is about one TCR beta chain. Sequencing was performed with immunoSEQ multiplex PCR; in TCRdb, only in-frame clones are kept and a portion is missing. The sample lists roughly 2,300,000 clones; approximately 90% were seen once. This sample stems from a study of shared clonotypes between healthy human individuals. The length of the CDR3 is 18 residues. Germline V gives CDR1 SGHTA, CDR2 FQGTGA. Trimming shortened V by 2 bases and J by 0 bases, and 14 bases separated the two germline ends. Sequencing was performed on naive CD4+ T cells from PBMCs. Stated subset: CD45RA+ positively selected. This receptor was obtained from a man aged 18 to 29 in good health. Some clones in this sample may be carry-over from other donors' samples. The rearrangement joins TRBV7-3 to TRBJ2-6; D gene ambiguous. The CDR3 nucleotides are TGTGCCAGCAGCTTAGGCGGATATCCGAGCTCTGGGGCCAACGTCCTGACTTTC. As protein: CASSLGGYPSSGANVLTF.